Here is one TCR beta chain with its context. In germline, CDR1 is LGHNT, CDR2 FRNRAP. Trimming removed 2 bases at V and 1 base at J, with 8 bases between. The CDR3 length is 14 residues. These data are taken from a study of T cell responses to AZD1222 COVID-19 vaccine. Data came from immunoSEQ multiplex PCR; TCRdb stores just in-frame clones and leaves some out. The data show around 84,000 clones, about 83% seen once. This TCR derives from an adult in good health. V usage is TRBV12-5 and J usage is TRBJ1-1; D is ambiguous. The sample here was peripheral blood, taken on day 0 of AZD1222 vaccination. This CDR3 reads CASGLREGNTEAFF. As DNA, the CDR3 is TGTGCTAGTGGTTTGCGCGAGGGGAACACTGAAGCTTTCTTT.